Following are 30 T cell receptor beta chains from one sample sequenced in a study of PD-1 blockade in classical Hodgkin lymphoma. Following autologous stem cell transplantation, relapse occurred in every patient, and exposure to brentuximab vedotin varied. The data were produced by immunoSEQ multiplex PCR, yet TCRdb's version contains in-frame clones alone and is incomplete. The repertoire has 57,000 or so clones, about 87% of them found once; the top ten carry approximately 12%. The sample consisted of peripheral blood mononuclear cells (PBMCs), taken at baseline. These receptors all come from a human donor with classical Hodgkin lymphoma.

CDR3 amino acids: CASSKRAGVTQETQYF. The CDR3 nucleotides are TGTGCCAGCAGCAAGCGAGCGGGGGTGACTCAAGAGACCCAGTACTTC. The chain joins TRBV7-2 to TRBJ2-5; 8 bases align to TRBD2. V shed 5 bases and J 2 bases; nucleotides not matched to a gene: 10. There are 16 residues in the CDR3. Germline lookup yields CDR1 SGHTA and CDR2 FQGNSA.

The gene calls are TRBV6-5 and TRBJ1-3, with D uncertain. The germline CDR1 and CDR2 sequences are MNHEY and SVGAGI. CDR3 size: 13 residues. V dropped 4 bases and J dropped 0 bases, with 4 bases sitting between them. CDR3 residues: CASSSHSGNTIYF. CDR3 bases: TGTGCCAGCAGTTCCCACTCTGGAAACACCATATATTTT.

The rearrangement links TRBV5-1 to TRBJ2-1; TRBD2 matches at 13 bases. The J segment lost 3 bases and the V segment lost 3 bases, leaving 6 bases of the junction unmatched. CDR3 size: 17 residues. The germline gives CDR1 SGHRS, CDR2 YFSETQ. CDR3 nucleotides: TGCGCCAGCAGCTCGGGGACTAGCGGGGTCGGCTACAATGAGCAGTTCTTC. Its translation is CASSSGTSGVGYNEQFF.

The chain has TRBV5-4 and TRBJ1-2; D uncertain. V was shortened by 4 bases and J by 2 bases, with 12 bases between the two germline ends. CDR1 and CDR2 from the germline V gene are SGHNT and YYREEE (reference sequence). This CDR3 spans 14 amino acids. The CDR3 here is CASSPDLGNYGYTF. DNA for the CDR3: TGTGCCAGCAGCCCAGACCTGGGCAACTATGGCTACACCTTC.

With respect to this clone: The same CDR3 arises from other DNA sequences in this sample as well. This sequence joins TRBV6-4 and TRBJ2-5, with TRBD1 as a possible D gene (6 bases). Germline V gene sequence: CDR1 MRHNA, CDR2 SNTAGT. Deletions cut 11 bases from V and 5 bases from J, with 18 bases between. The CDR3 is 13 amino acids. The DNA of the CDR3 is TGTGCCCAACAGAGGGGGTATCTGGAGACCCAGTACTTC. Translating it yields CAQQRGYLETQYF.

The chain links TRBV6-5 to TRBJ2-7; 10 bases align to TRBD2. V was pared by 6 bases and J by 4 bases, with 6 bases of the junction left unmatched. The V gene's germline CDR1 is MNHEY and CDR2 SVGAGI. There are 14 residues in the CDR3. The CDR3 sequence: CASSRTSGGYEQYF. As DNA, the CDR3 is TGTGCCAGCAGCCGGACTAGCGGTGGTTACGAGCAGTACTTC.

The chain employs TRBV5-1 and TRBJ1-6; D may be TRBD1 (5 bases). Germline CDR1 and CDR2: SGHRS and YFSETQ. The CDR3 runs to 12 residues. The germline V and J ends were trimmed by 4 bases and 14 bases, with 13 bases remaining between them. CDR3 in DNA: TGCGCCAGCAGCCGACCGGGACGATCCCTCCACTTT. This sequence encodes CASSRPGRSLHF.

This chain joins TRBV9 and TRBJ2-5, with a tentative D call TRBD1 (6 bases). The germline V gene encodes CDR1 SGDLS and CDR2 YYNGEE. This CDR3 has 14 amino acids. Trimming shortened V by 0 bases and J by 8 bases, and 14 bases separated the two germline ends. The CDR3 bases are TGTGCCAGCAGCGTAGATGGGACAACAGACACCCAGTACTTC. Its protein is CASSVDGTTDTQYF.

This chain joins TRBV6-5 and TRBJ1-3, with a weak D call TRBD1 (5 bases). The germline V and J ends were trimmed by 8 bases and 0 bases, with 5 bases remaining between them. The CDR3 contains 12 residues. Germline CDR1 reads MNHEY; CDR2 reads SVGAGI. CDR3 nucleotide sequence: TGTGCCAGCGGGGGCTCTGGAAACACCATATATTTT. Translated: CASGGSGNTIYF.

The chain couples TRBV28 to TRBJ1-2; a weak D match, TRBD1 (5 bases). The CDR3 length is 11 residues. Between the trimmed V and J ends, which lost 6 bases and 13 bases, there was a span of 15 bases. Germline CDR1 MDHEN, CDR2 SYDVKM. CDR3 in amino acids: CASRGGSVRTF. The CDR3 DNA sequence: TGTGCCAGCAGGGGGGGGTCCGTCCGCACCTTC.

This chain connects TRBV10-3 to TRBJ1-2; D is unresolved. Germline-derived CDR1 and CDR2 are ENHRY and SYGVKD. V was clipped by 8 bases and J by 0 bases, with 10 bases between them. The CDR3 extends over 13 amino acids. The DNA for the CDR3 is TGTGCCATCCAAGGGCGCTCTAACTATGGCTACACCTTC. Translation: CAIQGRSNYGYTF.

This chain links TRBV28 with TRBJ1-6, with 9 bases aligning to TRBD1. The CDR3 loop spans 14 amino acids. V shed 6 bases and J 11 bases; nucleotides not matched to a gene: 8. Germline CDR1 is MDHEN and CDR2 is SYDVKM. The CDR3 DNA sequence: TGTGCCAGCAGGCCTGGACAGGGGTCGGCACCCCTCCACTTT. It yields the protein CASRPGQGSAPLHF.

The CDR3 nucleotides read TGTGCCAGCAGTTCTCATGGACTAGCCTCCGCCCAGGAGCTGTTTTTT. Protein sequence: CASSSHGLASAQELFF. The chain is built from TRBV28 and TRBJ2-2, with 8 bases that match TRBD2. V gave up 4 bases and J gave up 10 bases; unmatched junction bases: 14. The CDR3 is 16 residues long. Germline V CDR1 and CDR2: MDHEN, SYDVKM.

The gene calls are TRBV27 and TRBJ1-5; D unclear. Germline V CDR1 and CDR2: MNHEY, SMNVEV (reference sequence). The CDR3 totals 13 residues. V lost 7 bases, J lost 0 bases, and 7 bases lay in between. CDR3 residues: CASKEHSNQPQHF. The CDR3, as DNA: TGTGCCAGCAAAGAACATAGCAATCAGCCCCAGCATTTT.

The rearrangement links TRBV7-2 to TRBJ1-2, with 8 bases that match TRBD1. Germline V gives CDR1 SGHTA, CDR2 FQGNSA. The CDR3 sequence is 14 residues long. V lost 5 bases to trimming and J lost 6 bases; unmatched junction nucleotides: 8. In DNA form, the CDR3 reads TGTGCCAGCAGCGAGACAGGGGCTGGGGATGGCTACACCTTC. Its translation: CASSETGAGDGYTF.

This clone was detected a few times. The CDR3 coding sequence is TGCGCCAGCAGCCAGGCAACTTCGAACACTGAAGCTTTCTTT. Translated, it gives CASSQATSNTEAFF. This rearrangement joins TRBV4-3 to TRBJ1-1; D is ambiguous. The ends were cut back, 3 bases at V and 1 base at J, with 9 bases in the middle. Germline-derived CDR1 and CDR2 are LGHNA and YSLEER. This CDR3 is 14 amino acids long.

The V and J genes are TRBV11-2 and TRBJ1-1; 7 nucleotides line up with TRBD1. Looked up from germline, CDR1 is SGHAT and CDR2 is FQNNGV. CDR3 length equals 14 residues. V shed 3 bases and J 0 bases; nucleotides not matched to a gene: 1. This CDR3 is CASSLGQLNTEAFF. In DNA form, the CDR3 reads TGTGCCAGCAGCTTGGGACAGCTGAACACTGAAGCTTTCTTT.

This rearrangement joins TRBV11-2 to TRBJ1-4, with 7 bases aligning to TRBD1. Per the germline V gene, CDR1 is SGHAT and CDR2 is FQNNGV. Trimming at V came to 5 bases and at J to 8 bases, leaving 11 bases not matched to a gene. The CDR3 consists of 15 residues. The CDR3 DNA reads TGTGCCAGCAGCCCCAGACAGGGAAGGAGCGAAAAACTGTTTTTT. Protein sequence: CASSPRQGRSEKLFF.

In its sample, this clone was seen once. The chain carries TRBV18 and TRBJ1-1; 9 positions agree with TRBD1. The CDR3 sequence is 17 residues long. The V and J ends lost 3 bases and 5 bases, in that order; junction bases with no gene match: 13. The germline gives CDR1 KGHSH, CDR2 LQKENI. CDR3 nucleotide sequence: TGTGCCAGCTCACCCCTTTGGACAGGGGAGGTCGGAACTGAAGCTTTCTTT. Amino acid sequence: CASSPLWTGEVGTEAFF.

In its sample, this clone was seen once. The V call is TRBV5-1, the J call TRBJ1-4; 8 bases align to TRBD1. This CDR3 has 14 residues. V shed 3 bases, J shed 6 bases, and the junction held 4 bases outside the gene matches. From germline, CDR1 is SGHRS and CDR2 YFSETQ. The CDR3 spells CASSSGQGDEKLFF. The CDR3 nucleotides are TGCGCCAGCAGCTCCGGACAGGGTGATGAAAAACTGTTTTTT.

The rearrangement joins TRBV6-5 to TRBJ1-2; D might be TRBD1 (6 bases). Germline values: CDR1 MNHEY, CDR2 SVGAGI. Trimming cost V 6 bases and J 2 bases, with 16 bases left between them. The CDR3 runs to 15 residues. The CDR3 nucleotides read TGTGCCAGCAGCCCCCAACAGGGTCGGAACTATGGCTACACCTTC. This gives the protein CASSPQQGRNYGYTF.

The chain links TRBV28 to TRBJ1-4; no clear D gene. CDR3 length: 13 residues. V lost 5 bases and J 8 bases, leaving 12 bases between the germline ends. Germline V gene sequence: CDR1 MDHEN, CDR2 SYDVKM. CDR3 sequence: CASSLTLGEKLFF. As DNA, the CDR3 is TGTGCCAGCAGTCTGACCTTGGGGGAAAAACTGTTTTTT.

V gene TRBV5-1 combines with J gene TRBJ1-1, with D hard to call. The CDR3 spans 13 residues. Germline assignment: CDR1 SGHRS and CDR2 YFSETQ. Trimming cost V 7 bases and J 0 bases, with 10 bases left between them. CDR3 DNA sequence: TGCGCCAGCGCCATCCGGCTGAACACTGAAGCTTTCTTT. Its protein product is CASAIRLNTEAFF.

This clone was detected only a few times. The DNA for the CDR3 is TGTGCCAGCAGTGCTGGAACAGTGCCCTGGGCAGATACGCAGTATTTT. Translating gives CASSAGTVPWADTQYF. The rearrangement joins TRBV27 to TRBJ2-3; the D is unclear. The ends were cut back, 5 bases at V and 4 bases at J, with 19 bases in the middle. The CDR3 is made up of 16 amino acids. Germline assignment: CDR1 MNHEY and CDR2 SMNVEV (reference sequence).

The chain uses TRBV6-5 and TRBJ2-2; D is uncertain. Germline V gene data show CDR1 as MNHEY and CDR2 as SVGAGI. This CDR3 contains 14 residues. The V gene lost 7 bases and the J gene lost 0 bases, with 9 bases spanning the gap. The CDR3 region is CASKSETNTGELFF. The CDR3 nucleotides are TGTGCCAGCAAATCAGAAACGAACACCGGGGAGCTGTTTTTT.

V and J are TRBV2 and TRBJ2-1; D call uncertain. Germline values: CDR1 SNHLY, CDR2 FYNNEI. Trimming took 4 bases from V and 4 from J, leaving 8 bases between them. The CDR3 covers 13 residues. CDR3 sequence: CASSGNRYNEQFF. The CDR3 DNA is TGTGCCAGCAGTGGTAATCGTTACAATGAGCAGTTCTTC.

The V call is TRBV6-5, the J call TRBJ1-2; D gene ambiguous. The CDR3 length is 14 residues. The V and J ends lost 4 bases and 4 bases respectively, with 13 bases between them. Germline V CDR1 and CDR2: MNHEY, SVGAGI. Here the CDR3 DNA reads TGTGCCAGCAGTTCCGGATCTTTTTTCTATGGCTACACCTTC. Amino acid sequence: CASSSGSFFYGYTF.

The chain recombines TRBV20-1 with TRBJ2-1; no clear D. The CDR3 length is 11 residues. V lost 4 bases and J 2 bases, leaving 3 bases between the germline ends. Germline V lookup: CDR1 DFQATT, CDR2 SNEGSKA (reference sequence). DNA of the CDR3: TGCAGTGCTACTCCCTACAATGAGCAGTTCTTC. Amino acid sequence: CSATPYNEQFF.

The V gene is TRBV10-1, the J gene TRBJ2-3; 7 positions match TRBD1. Germline values: CDR1 WNHNN, CDR2 SYGVQD (reference sequence). After removal of 6 bases from V and 0 bases from J, the junction contained 6 bases not matched to a gene. CDR3 length: 15 residues. This CDR3 reads CASSQGQTSTDTQYF. DNA of the CDR3: TGCGCCAGCAGCCAGGGACAGACTAGCACAGATACGCAGTATTTT.

The chain employs TRBV7-8 and TRBJ1-5; 7 positions agree with TRBD1. CDR1 is SGHVS, CDR2 FQNEAQ, per germline. V shed 5 bases and J 8 bases; nucleotides not matched to a gene: 9. This CDR3 has 14 residues. CDR3 region: CASSHGQAPEPQHF. Here the CDR3 DNA reads TGTGCCAGCAGCCACGGACAGGCCCCCGAGCCCCAGCATTTT.